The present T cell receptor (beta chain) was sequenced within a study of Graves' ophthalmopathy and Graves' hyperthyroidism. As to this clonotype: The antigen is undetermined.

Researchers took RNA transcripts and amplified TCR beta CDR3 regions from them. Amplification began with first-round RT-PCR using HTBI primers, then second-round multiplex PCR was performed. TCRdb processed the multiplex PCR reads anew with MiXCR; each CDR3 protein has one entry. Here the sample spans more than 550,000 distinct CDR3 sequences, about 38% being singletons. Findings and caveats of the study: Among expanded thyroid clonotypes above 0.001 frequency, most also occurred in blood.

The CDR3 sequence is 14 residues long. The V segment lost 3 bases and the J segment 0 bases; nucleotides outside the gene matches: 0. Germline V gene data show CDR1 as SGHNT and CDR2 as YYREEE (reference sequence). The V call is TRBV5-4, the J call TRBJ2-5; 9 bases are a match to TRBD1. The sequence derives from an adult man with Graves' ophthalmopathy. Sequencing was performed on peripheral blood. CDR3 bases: TGTGCCAGCAGCTGGACAGGGGACCAAGAGACCCAGTACTTC. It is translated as CASSWTGDQETQYF.